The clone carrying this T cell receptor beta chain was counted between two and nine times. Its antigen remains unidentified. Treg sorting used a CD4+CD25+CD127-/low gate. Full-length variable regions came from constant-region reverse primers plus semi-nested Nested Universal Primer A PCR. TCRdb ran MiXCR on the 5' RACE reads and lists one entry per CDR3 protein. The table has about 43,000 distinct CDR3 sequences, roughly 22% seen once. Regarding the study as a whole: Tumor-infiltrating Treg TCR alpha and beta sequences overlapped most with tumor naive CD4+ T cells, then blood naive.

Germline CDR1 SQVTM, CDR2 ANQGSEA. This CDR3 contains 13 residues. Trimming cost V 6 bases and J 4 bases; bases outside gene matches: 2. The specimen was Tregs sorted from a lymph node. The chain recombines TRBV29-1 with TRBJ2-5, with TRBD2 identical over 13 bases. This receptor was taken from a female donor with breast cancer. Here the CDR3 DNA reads TGCAGCGTGCGGACTAGCGGGGGAGAGACCCAGTACTTC. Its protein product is CSVRTSGGETQYF.